The entry that follows covers one TCR beta chain sequence. Original analysis: Amplification with reference gene primers provided the estimates of nucleated cell counts. TCRdb keeps only in-frame clones here, not all; method: immunoSEQ multiplex PCR. D and trimming were read from the DNA, whereas the V and J calls and clone size are those reported in that table. This sample has about 130,000 clones, with 79% found just once. The data were obtained in a study of blood T cell repertoires in COVID-19. As for the study in general: Some COVID-19 samples were acute and others convalescent; all came from the United States, Italy and Spain. PBMCs, B-cell-depleted T cells, or T cells provided the cDNA or gDNA that made up the material.

The V gene lost 6 bases and the J gene lost 0 bases, with 17 bases spanning the gap. Germline-derived CDR1 and CDR2 are MNHEY and SVGEGT. The CDR3 spans 16 residues. The sample comprised peripheral blood. This sequence joins TRBV6-2 or TRBV6-3 and TRBJ1-1, with a possible D match to TRBD1 (6 bases). The TCR originated in a man between 40 and 49 years old with active or convalescent COVID-19. In nucleotides, the CDR3 is TGTGCCAGCAGGCCTTTACGCGACAGGATGAACACTGAAGCTTTCTTT. Residues: CASRPLRDRMNTEAFF.